This T cell receptor beta chain emerged from a study of blood T cell repertoires in COVID-19 (dated by TCRdb to 2020 to 2021). Background on the whole study: Samples covering the acute and convalescent phases of COVID-19 were provided by collaborators in the United States, Italy and Spain. HLA class I and class II types, where available, came from metadata supplied by the sample provider rather than from assay-based typing. A freely available public database, intended as a resource for researchers studying the immune response to SARS-CoV-2, is where the repertoires were released. The prospective study material was composed of cDNA or gDNA derived from T cells, B-cell-depleted T cells, or PBMCs. Sample metadata almost always included a de-identified subject ID, COVID-19 status, age in years and sex. Deeply sampled blood TCRbeta repertoires from subjects exposed to, actively infected with, or recovered from COVID-19 were included in the dataset. The samples were drawn from the first 160 participants of the ongoing ImmuneRACE study and from 950 to 1,500 subjects provided by 6 global collaborators.

TCRbeta CDR3 regions were amplified from genomic DNA by means of the immunoSEQ Assay, a bias-controlled multiplex PCR. In the original analysis: The number of nucleated cells in each sample was estimated by amplification of reference gene primers within the assay. To quantify the absolute abundance of each unique TCRbeta CDR3 rearrangement, sequence reads were collapsed and filtered. For each sample, productive Simpson clonality was calculated as the square root of Simpson's diversity index over productive rearrangements. Sourced from immuneACCESS, this table was stored by TCRdb with only in-frame sequences that have V and J called. A share of the clones is absent; for the studies checked, an unresolved V gene accounts for under half, and the remainder has no known explanation. From that table come the V and J calls and clone size; the DNA was used to work out D and trimming. This sample has around 260,000 clones in its table, and 86% of those were observed once. The top ten hold just under 2% of the sample.

Taken from the germline V gene, the CDR1 and CDR2 loops are MNHEY and SVGEGT. The CDR3 contains 13 residues, cysteine and phenylalanine counted. The CDR3 DNA has 39 bases and is translated from base 1. The junction carries 6 bases between V and J, which are trimmed by 2 bases and 1 base respectively. The collaborating institutions used their own protocols to collect whole blood in K2EDTA tubes. Collaborator samples were shipped for TCRbeta analysis as frozen whole blood, isolated PBMCs, or DNA extracted from either sample type. On this clone itself: The target of this receptor is not known. Qualities for individual bases were not recorded, and no much larger clone is one base off.

The investigation overall reported the following: Clinical and demographic metadata were provided uncurated, with the amount varying by source and participant.

Sequencing was performed on peripheral blood. The sequence was collected from a man in his thirties or forties with active or convalescent COVID-19. The rearrangement joined TRBV6-2 or TRBV6-3 to TRBJ2-7; TRBD1 might be the D gene, on 5 matching bases. The CDR3 corresponds to CASSYDSSYEQYF. The DNA sequence follows: TGTGCCAGCAGTTACGACAGTTCCTACGAGCAGTACTTC.